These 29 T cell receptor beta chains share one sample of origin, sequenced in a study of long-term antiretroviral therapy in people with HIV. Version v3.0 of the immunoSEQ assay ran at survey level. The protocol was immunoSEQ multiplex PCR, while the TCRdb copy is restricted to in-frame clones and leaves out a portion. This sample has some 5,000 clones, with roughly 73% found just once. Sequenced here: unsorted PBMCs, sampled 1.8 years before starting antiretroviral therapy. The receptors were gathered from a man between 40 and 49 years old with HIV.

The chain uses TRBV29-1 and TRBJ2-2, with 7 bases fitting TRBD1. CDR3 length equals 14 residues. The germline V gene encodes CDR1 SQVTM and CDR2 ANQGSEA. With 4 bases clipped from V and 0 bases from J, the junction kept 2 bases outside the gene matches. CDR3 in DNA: TGCAGCGTTGTTACAGGGGCGAACACCGGGGAGCTGTTTTTT. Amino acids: CSVVTGANTGELFF.

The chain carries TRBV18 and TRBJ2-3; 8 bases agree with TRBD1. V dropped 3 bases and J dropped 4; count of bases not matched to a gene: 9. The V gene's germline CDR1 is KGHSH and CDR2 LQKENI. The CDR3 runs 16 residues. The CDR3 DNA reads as TGTGCCAGCTCACCCGAGGACAGGGTGGTCCCAGATACGCAGTATTTT. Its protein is CASSPEDRVVPDTQYF.

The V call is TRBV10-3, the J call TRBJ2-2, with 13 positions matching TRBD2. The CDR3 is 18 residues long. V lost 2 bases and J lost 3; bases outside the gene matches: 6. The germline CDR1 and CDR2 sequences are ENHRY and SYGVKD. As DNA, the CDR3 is TGTGCCATCAGTGAGAACCCGGGACTAGCGGGGTACACCGGGGAGCTGTTTTTT. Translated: CAISENPGLAGYTGELFF.

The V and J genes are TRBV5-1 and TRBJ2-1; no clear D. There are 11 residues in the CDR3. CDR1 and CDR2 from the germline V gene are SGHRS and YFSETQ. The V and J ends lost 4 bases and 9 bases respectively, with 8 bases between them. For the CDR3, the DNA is TGCGCCAGCAGCGTGGAAAGTGAGCAGTTCTTC. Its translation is CASSVESEQFF. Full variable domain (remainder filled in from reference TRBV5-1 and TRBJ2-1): KAGVTQTPRYLIKTRGQQVTLSCSPISGHRSVSWYQQTPGQGLQFLFEYFSETQRNKGNFPGRFSGRQFSNSRSEMNVSTLELGDSALYLCASSVESEQFFGPGTRLTVL.

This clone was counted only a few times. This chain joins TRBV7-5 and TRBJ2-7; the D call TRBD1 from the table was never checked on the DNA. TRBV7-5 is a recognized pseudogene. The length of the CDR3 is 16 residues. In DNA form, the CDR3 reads TGTGCCAGAAGCTTAGTGGTACAGGGGGAGTGCTACGAGCAGTACTTC. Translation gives CARSLVVQGECYEQYF.

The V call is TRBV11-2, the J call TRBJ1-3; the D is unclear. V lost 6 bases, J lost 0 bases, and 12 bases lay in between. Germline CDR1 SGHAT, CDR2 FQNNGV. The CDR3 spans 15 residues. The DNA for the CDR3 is TGTGCCAGCAGTTTCTTTCAGAGCTCTGGAAACACCATATATTTT. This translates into CASSFFQSSGNTIYF.

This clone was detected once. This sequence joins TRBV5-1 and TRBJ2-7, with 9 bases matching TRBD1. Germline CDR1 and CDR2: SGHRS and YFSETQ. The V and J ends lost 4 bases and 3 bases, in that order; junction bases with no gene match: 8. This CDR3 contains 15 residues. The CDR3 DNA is TGCGCCAGCAGCGTATCCGGACAGGGGAGCTACGAGCAGTACTTC. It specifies CASSVSGQGSYEQYF.

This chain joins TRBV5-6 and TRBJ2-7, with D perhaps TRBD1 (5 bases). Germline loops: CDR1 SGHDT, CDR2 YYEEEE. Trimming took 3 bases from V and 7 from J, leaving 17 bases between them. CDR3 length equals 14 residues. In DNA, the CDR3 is TGTGCCAGCAGCTCCTCTCAGGGTCCATGGGAGCAGTACTTC. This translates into CASSSSQGPWEQYF.

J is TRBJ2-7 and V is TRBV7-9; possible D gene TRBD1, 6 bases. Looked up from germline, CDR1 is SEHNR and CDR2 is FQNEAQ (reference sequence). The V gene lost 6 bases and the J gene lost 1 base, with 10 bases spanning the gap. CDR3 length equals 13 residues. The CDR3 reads CASRPGQSYEQYF. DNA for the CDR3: TGTGCCAGCAGACCGGGACAATCCTACGAGCAGTACTTC.

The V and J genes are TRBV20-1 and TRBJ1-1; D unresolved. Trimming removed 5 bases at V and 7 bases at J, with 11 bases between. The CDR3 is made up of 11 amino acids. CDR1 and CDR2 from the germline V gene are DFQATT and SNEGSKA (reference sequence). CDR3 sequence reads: CSAPSYGEAFF. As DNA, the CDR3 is TGCAGTGCTCCCTCTTACGGTGAAGCTTTCTTT.

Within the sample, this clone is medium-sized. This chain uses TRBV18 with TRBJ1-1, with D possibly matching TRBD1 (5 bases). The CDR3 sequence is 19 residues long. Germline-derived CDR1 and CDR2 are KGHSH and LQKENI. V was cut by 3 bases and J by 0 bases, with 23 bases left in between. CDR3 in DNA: TGTGCCAGCTCACCTACTCAAATGACAGAACTACTCGTGAACACTGAAGCTTTCTTT. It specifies CASSPTQMTELLVNTEAFF.

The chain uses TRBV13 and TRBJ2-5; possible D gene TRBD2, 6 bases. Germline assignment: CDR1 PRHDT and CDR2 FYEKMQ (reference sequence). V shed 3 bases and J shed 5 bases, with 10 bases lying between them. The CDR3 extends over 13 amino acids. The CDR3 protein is CASSFGSGETQYF. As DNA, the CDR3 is TGTGCCAGCAGCTTTGGGAGCGGGGAGACCCAGTACTTC.

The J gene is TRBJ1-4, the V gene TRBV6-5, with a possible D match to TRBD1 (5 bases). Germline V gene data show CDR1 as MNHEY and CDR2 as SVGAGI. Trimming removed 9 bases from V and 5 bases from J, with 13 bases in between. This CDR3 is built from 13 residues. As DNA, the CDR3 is TGTGCCAGTTCGGGGGATAGGAATGAAAAACTGTTTTTT. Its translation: CASSGDRNEKLFF.

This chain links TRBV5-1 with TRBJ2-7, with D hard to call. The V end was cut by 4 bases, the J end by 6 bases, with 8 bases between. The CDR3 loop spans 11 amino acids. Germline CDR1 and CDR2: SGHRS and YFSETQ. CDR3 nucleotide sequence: TGCGCCAGCAGCGATGGGGTCGAGCAGTACTTC. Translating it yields CASSDGVEQYF.

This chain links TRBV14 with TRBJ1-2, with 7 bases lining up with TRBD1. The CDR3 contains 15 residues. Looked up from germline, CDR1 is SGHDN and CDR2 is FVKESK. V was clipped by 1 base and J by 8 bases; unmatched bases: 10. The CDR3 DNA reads TGTGCCAGCAGCCAAGGGGCAAGACAGGGTGAAGGCTACACCTTC. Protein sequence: CASSQGARQGEGYTF.

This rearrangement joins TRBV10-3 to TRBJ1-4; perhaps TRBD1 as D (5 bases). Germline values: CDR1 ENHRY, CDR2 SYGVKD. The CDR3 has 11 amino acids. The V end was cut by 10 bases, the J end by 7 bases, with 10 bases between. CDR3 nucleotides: TGTGCCACGAGGGGACTTGAAAAACTGTTTTTT. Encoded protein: CATRGLEKLFF.

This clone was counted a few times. CDR3 loop: CARLQGYRSSYEQYF. For the CDR3, the DNA is TGTGCCAGGTTACAGGGGTACCGTAGCTCCTACGAGCAGTACTTC. The chain recombines TRBV19 with TRBJ2-7; 7 nucleotides line up with TRBD1. This CDR3 region has 15 residues. J lost 0 bases, V lost 9 bases, and 11 bases had no gene match. The germline gives CDR1 LNHDA, CDR2 SQIVND (reference sequence). Variable domain in full (rest from reference TRBV19 and TRBJ2-7): DGGITQSPKYLFRKEGQNVTLSCEQNLNHDAMYWYRQDPGQGLRLIYYSQIVNDFQKGDIAEGYSVSREKKESFPLTVTSAQKNPTAFYLCARLQGYRSSYEQYFGPGTRLTVT.

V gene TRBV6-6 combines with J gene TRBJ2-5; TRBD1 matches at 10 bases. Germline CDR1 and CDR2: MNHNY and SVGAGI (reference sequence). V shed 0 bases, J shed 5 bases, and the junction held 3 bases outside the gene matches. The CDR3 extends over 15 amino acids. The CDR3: CASSYSRTGGETQYF. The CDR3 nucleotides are TGTGCCAGCAGTTACTCGCGGACAGGGGGGGAGACCCAGTACTTC.

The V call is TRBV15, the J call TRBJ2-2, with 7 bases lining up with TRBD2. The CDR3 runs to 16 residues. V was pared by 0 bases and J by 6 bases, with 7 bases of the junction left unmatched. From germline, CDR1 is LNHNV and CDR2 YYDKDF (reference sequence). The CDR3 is CATSRDEAGVAGELFF. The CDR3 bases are TGTGCCACCAGCAGAGATGAGGCGGGAGTCGCCGGGGAGCTGTTTTTT.

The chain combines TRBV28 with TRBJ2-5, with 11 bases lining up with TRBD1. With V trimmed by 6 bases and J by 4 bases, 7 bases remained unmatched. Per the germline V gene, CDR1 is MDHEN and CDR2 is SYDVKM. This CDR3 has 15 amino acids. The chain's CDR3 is CASSRAGTGGETQYF. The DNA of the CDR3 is TGTGCCAGCAGCAGGGCCGGGACAGGGGGAGAGACCCAGTACTTC.

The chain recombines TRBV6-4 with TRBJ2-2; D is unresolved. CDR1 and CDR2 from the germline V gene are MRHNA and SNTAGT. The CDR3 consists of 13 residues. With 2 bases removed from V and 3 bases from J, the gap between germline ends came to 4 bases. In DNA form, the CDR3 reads TGTGCCAGCAGTGACAGTGACACCGGGGAGCTGTTTTTT. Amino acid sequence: CASSDSDTGELFF.

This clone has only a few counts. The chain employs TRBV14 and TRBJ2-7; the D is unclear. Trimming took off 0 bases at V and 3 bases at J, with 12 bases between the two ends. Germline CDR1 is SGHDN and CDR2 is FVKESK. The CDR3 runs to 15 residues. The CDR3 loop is CASSQDLGQFYEQYF. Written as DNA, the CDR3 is TGTGCCAGCAGCCAAGATCTCGGTCAGTTCTACGAGCAGTACTTC.

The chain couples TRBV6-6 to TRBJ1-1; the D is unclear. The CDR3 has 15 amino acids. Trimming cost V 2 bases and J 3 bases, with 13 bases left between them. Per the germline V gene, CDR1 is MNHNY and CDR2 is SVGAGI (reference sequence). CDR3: CASSYGSPMDTEAFF. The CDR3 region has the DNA TGTGCCAGCAGTTACGGGTCTCCCATGGACACTGAAGCTTTCTTT.

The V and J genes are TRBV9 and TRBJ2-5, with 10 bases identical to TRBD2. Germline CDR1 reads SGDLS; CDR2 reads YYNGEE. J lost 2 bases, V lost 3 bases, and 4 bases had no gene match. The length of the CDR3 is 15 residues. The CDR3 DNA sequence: TGTGCCAGCAGCGATGGGACTAGCGCACAAGAGACCCAGTACTTC. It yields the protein CASSDGTSAQETQYF.

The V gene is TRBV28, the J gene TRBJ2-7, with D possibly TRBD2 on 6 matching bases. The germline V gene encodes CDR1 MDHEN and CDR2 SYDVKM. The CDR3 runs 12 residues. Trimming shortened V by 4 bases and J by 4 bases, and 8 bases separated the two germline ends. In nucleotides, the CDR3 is TGTGCCAGCAGTTGGGGGGAATACGAGCAGTACTTC. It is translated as CASSWGEYEQYF.

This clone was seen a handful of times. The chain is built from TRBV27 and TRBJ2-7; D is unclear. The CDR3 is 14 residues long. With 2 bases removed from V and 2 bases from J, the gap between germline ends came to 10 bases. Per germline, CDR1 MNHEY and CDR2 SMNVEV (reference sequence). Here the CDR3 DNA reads TGTGCCAGCAGTTTAGCAGGTTATACCTACGAGCAGTACTTC. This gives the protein CASSLAGYTYEQYF.

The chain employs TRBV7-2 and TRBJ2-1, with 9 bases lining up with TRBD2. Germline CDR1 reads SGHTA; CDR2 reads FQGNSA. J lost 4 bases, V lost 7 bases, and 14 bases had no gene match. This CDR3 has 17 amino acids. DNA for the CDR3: TGTGCCAGCATCCCCTTAGCGGGAGAGGGGATTTACAATGAGCAGTTCTTC. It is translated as CASIPLAGEGIYNEQFF.

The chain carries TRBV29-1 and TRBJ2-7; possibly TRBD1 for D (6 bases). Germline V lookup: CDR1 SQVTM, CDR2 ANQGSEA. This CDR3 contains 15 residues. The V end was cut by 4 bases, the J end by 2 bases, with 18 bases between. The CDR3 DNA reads TGCAGCGTTGGATTTTCAGGGGCCATGACCTACGAGCAGTACTTC. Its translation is CSVGFSGAMTYEQYF.

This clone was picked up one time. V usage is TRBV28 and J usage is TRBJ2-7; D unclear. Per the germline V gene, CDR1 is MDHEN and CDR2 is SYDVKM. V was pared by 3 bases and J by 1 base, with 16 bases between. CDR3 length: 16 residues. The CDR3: CASSFRLDRLSYEQYF. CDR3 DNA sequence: TGTGCCAGCAGTTTCCGCCTGGACCGCCTATCCTACGAGCAGTACTTC.